These 4 T cell receptor beta chains originate from one sample sequenced in a study of blood T cell repertoires in COVID-19. The method was immunoSEQ multiplex PCR; TCRdb's version includes in-frame clones alone and lacks a portion of them. The sample lists some 200,000 clones, 87% occurring once. Specimen: peripheral blood. These receptors were obtained from a man in his forties with active or convalescent COVID-19.

The chain carries TRBV5-1 and TRBJ1-4; 9 nucleotides align to TRBD1. V shed 4 bases, J shed 6 bases, and the junction held 4 bases outside the gene matches. This CDR3 contains 14 residues. CDR1 is SGHRS, CDR2 YFSETQ, per germline. The CDR3 DNA reads as TGCGCCAGCAGCACCGACAGGGGGGATGAAAAACTGTTTTTT. Translating it yields CASSTDRGDEKLFF.

This clone was observed a single time. The chain recombines TRBV9 with TRBJ1-6; D not certain. Germline assignment: CDR1 SGDLS and CDR2 YYNGEE. CDR3 length: 13 amino acids. V was trimmed by 4 bases and J by 14 bases, leaving 16 bases between them. As DNA, the CDR3 is TGTGCCAGCAGCCCAATCCCTCCGGTAGCCCTCCACTTT. This translates into CASSPIPPVALHF.

This clone was detected once. V is TRBV2 and J is TRBJ2-5; 8 bases fit TRBD1. Germline V gene sequence: CDR1 SNHLY, CDR2 FYNNEI. CDR3 length: 15 residues. J lost 4 bases, V lost 0 bases, and 4 bases had no gene match. The CDR3 DNA follows: TGTGCCAGCAGTGAAGCGCAAACAGGGGGAGAGACCCAGTACTTC. Amino acid sequence: CASSEAQTGGETQYF.

The chain couples TRBV6-5 to TRBJ1-5, with D uncertain. This CDR3 spans 15 amino acids. V lost 0 bases, J lost 6 bases, and 12 bases lay in between. The germline CDR1 and CDR2 sequences are MNHEY and SVGAGI. In nucleotides, the CDR3 is TGTGCCAGCAGTTACTCTTGGGAGGAGGGTCAGCCCCAGCATTTT. Its translation is CASSYSWEEGQPQHF.